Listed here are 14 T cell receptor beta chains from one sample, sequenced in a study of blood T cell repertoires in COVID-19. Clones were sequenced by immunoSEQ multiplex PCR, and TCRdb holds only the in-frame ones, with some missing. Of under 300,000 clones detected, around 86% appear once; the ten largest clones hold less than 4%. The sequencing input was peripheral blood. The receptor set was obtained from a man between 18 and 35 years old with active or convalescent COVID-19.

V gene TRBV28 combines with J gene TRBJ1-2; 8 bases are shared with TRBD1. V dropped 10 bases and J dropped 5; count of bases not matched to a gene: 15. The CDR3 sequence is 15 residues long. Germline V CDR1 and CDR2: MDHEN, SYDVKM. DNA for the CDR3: TGTGCCAAATCGACTATCCCGGGACAGGTTTATGGCTACACCTTC. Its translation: CAKSTIPGQVYGYTF.

The CDR3 DNA is TGTGCCAGCAGCCGCGGGACAGATCCTTACGAGCAGTACTTC. Protein: CASSRGTDPYEQYF. The chain has TRBV11-3 and TRBJ2-7, with D possibly matching TRBD1 (7 bases). This CDR3 region has 14 residues. Germline-derived CDR1 and CDR2 are SGHNT and YENEEA. V lost 5 bases and J 4 bases, leaving 15 bases between the germline ends. Full variable domain (outside the CDR3, taken from reference TRBV11-3 and TRBJ2-7): EAGVVQSPRYKIIEKKQPVAFWCNPISGHNTLYWYLQNLGQGPELLIRYENEEAVDDSQLPKDRFSAERLKGVDSTLKIQPAELGDSAVYLCASSRGTDPYEQYFGPGTRLTVT.

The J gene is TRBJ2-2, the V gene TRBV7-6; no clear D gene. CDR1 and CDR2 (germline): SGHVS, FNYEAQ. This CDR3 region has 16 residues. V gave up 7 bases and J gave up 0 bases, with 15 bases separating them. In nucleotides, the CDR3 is TGTGCCAGCACCCTCCTGGCGGCTTCGAACACCGGGGAGCTGTTTTTT. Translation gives CASTLLAASNTGELFF.

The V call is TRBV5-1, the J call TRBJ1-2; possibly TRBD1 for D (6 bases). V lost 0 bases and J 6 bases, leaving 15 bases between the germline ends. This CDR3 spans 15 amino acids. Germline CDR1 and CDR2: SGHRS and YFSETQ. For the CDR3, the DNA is TGCGCCAGCAGCTTGGCGCAGGGGCGCACAGATGGCTACACCTTC. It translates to CASSLAQGRTDGYTF.

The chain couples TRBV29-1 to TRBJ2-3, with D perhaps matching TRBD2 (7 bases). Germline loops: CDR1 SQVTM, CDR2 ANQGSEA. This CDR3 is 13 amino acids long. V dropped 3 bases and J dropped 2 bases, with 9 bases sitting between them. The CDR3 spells CSVDGGHTDTQYF. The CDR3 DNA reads TGCAGCGTTGACGGGGGGCACACAGATACGCAGTATTTT.

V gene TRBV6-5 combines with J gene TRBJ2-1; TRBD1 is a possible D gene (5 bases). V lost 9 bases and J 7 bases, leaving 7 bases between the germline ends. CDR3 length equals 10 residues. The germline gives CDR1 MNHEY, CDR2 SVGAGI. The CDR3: CASGANEQFF. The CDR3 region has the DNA TGTGCCAGTGGGGCGAATGAGCAGTTCTTC.

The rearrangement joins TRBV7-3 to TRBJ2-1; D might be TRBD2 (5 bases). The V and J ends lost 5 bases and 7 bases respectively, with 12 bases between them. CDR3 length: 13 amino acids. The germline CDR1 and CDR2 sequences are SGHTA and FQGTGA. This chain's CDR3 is CASSPGLRNEQFF. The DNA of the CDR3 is TGTGCCAGCAGCCCCGGACTCCGGAATGAGCAGTTCTTC.

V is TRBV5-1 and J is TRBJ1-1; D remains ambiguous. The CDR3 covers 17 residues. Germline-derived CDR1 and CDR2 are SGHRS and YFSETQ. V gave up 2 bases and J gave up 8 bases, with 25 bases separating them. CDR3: CASSFRTGPNLAEEAFF. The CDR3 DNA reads TGCGCCAGCAGCTTCAGGACTGGCCCAAATTTAGCGGAAGAAGCTTTCTTT.

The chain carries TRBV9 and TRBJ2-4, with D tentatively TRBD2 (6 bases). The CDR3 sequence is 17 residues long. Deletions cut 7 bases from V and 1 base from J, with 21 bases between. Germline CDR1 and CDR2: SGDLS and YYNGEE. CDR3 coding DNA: TGTGCCAGCGGTGCGGGGCCTGGCGGGACTGCCAAAAACATTCAGTACTTC. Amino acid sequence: CASGAGPGGTAKNIQYF. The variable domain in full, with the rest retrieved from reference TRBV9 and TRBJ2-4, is DSGVTQTPKHLITATGQRVTLRCSPRSGDLSVYWYQQSLDQGLQFLIQYYNGEERAKGNILERFSAQQFPDLHSELNLSSLELGDSALYFCASGAGPGGTAKNIQYFGAGTRLSVL.

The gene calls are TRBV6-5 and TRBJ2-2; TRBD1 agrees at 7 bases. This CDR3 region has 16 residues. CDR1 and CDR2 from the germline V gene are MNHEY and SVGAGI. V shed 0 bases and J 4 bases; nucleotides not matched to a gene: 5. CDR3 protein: CASSYSKDRATGELFF. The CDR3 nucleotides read TGTGCCAGCAGTTACTCAAAAGACAGGGCCACCGGGGAGCTGTTTTTT.

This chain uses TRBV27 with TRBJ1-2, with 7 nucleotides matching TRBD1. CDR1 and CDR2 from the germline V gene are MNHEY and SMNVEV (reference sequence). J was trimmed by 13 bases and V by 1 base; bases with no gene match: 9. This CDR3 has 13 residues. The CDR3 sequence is CASSLYGETGRTF. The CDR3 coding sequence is TGTGCCAGCAGTTTATATGGCGAGACAGGGCGCACCTTC.

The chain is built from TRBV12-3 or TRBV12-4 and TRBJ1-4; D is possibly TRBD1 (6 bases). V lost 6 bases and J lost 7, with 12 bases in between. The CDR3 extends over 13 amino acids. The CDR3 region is CASSPGGGEKLFF. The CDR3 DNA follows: TGTGCCAGCAGCCCGGGAGGGGGTGAAAAACTGTTTTTT.

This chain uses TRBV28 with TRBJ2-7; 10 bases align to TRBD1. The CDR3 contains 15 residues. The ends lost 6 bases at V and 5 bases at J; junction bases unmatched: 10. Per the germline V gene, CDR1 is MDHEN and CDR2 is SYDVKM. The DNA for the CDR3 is TGTGCCAGCAGCCCCGGGACAGGGGTCATACACGAGCAGTACTTC. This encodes CASSPGTGVIHEQYF.

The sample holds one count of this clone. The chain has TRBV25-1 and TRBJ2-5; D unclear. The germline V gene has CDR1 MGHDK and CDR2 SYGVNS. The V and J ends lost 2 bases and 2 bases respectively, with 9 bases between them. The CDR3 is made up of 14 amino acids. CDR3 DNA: TGTGCCAGCAGTGAAGGGTCAGGTCAAGAGACCCAGTACTTC. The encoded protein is CASSEGSGQETQYF.